This T cell receptor beta chain derives from a study of cytomegalovirus exposure and HLA in healthy donors. The PCR made use of 60 Vbeta and 13 Jbeta primers. Method: immunoSEQ multiplex PCR; TCRdb's copy keeps in-frame clones and lacks some. The table includes about 190,000 clones, roughly 80% detected once. As to this clone: The antigen remains undetermined.

Whole-study results and caveats: As immune exposure information, only CMV serostatus was available. Later work found that TCR association rates differed between HLA loci; DRB1 had the most and HLA-C the fewest.

At the time of sampling, donors were nominally healthy, though unrecorded immune exposures were likely. Sequencing was performed on PBMCs. The sequence derives from a woman under 30 in good health and CMV-seronegative.

The CDR3 protein is CASRRGGDEQYF. The CDR3 DNA reads TGTGCCAGCAGACGGGGGGGAGACGAGCAGTACTTC. The chain combines TRBV2 with TRBJ2-7, with 8 positions matching TRBD2. CDR3 size: 12 residues. V trimming: 6 bases; J trimming: 5 bases; junction bases outside the gene matches: 3. Germline V gives CDR1 SNHLY, CDR2 FYNNEI.